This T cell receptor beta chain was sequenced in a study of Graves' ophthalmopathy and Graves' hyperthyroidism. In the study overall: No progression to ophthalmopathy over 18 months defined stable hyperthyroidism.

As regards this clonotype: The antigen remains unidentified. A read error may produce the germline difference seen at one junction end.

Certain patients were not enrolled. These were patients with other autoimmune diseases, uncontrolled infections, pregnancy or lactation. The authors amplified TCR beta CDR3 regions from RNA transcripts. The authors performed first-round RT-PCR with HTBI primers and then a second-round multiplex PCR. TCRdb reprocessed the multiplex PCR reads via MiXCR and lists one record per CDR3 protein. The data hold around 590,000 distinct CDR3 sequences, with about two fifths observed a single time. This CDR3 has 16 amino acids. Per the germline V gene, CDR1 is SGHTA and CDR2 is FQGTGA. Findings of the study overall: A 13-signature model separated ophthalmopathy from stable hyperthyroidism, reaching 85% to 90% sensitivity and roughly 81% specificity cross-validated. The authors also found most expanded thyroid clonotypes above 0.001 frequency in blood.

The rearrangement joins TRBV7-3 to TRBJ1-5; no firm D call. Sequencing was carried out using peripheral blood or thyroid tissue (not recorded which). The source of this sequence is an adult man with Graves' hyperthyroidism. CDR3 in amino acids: CASSQEPGYSNQPQHF. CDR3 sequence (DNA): TGCGCCAGCAGCCAAGAACCCGGGTATAGCAATCAGCCCCAGCATTTT.